This T cell receptor (beta chain) comes out of a study of blood T cell repertoires in COVID-19. Turning to the study itself: COVID-19 samples from acute and convalescent phases originated in the United States, Italy and Spain.

Original analysis: It was from reference gene primer amplification that nucleated cell counts were estimated. Libraries were prepared by immunoSEQ multiplex PCR; TCRdb keeps only in-frame clonotypes and omits some of them. V and J calls plus clone size are reproduced from that table; the DNA served to infer D and trimming. The table has just under 45,000 clones, around 90% seen once. Between the trimmed V and J ends, which lost 7 bases and 6 bases, there was a span of 15 bases. This CDR3 region has 14 residues. Germline CDR1 and CDR2: SNHLY and FYNNEI. V is TRBV2 and J is TRBJ2-2; tentative D call: TRBD2 (5 bases). Specimen: peripheral blood. This clonotype was obtained from a woman of 80 years or more in a cohort sampled during active or convalescent COVID-19. The CDR3 region is CASTQTGSSGELFF. In DNA form, the CDR3 reads TGTGCCAGCACTCAAACGGGGAGCTCCGGGGAGCTGTTTTTT.